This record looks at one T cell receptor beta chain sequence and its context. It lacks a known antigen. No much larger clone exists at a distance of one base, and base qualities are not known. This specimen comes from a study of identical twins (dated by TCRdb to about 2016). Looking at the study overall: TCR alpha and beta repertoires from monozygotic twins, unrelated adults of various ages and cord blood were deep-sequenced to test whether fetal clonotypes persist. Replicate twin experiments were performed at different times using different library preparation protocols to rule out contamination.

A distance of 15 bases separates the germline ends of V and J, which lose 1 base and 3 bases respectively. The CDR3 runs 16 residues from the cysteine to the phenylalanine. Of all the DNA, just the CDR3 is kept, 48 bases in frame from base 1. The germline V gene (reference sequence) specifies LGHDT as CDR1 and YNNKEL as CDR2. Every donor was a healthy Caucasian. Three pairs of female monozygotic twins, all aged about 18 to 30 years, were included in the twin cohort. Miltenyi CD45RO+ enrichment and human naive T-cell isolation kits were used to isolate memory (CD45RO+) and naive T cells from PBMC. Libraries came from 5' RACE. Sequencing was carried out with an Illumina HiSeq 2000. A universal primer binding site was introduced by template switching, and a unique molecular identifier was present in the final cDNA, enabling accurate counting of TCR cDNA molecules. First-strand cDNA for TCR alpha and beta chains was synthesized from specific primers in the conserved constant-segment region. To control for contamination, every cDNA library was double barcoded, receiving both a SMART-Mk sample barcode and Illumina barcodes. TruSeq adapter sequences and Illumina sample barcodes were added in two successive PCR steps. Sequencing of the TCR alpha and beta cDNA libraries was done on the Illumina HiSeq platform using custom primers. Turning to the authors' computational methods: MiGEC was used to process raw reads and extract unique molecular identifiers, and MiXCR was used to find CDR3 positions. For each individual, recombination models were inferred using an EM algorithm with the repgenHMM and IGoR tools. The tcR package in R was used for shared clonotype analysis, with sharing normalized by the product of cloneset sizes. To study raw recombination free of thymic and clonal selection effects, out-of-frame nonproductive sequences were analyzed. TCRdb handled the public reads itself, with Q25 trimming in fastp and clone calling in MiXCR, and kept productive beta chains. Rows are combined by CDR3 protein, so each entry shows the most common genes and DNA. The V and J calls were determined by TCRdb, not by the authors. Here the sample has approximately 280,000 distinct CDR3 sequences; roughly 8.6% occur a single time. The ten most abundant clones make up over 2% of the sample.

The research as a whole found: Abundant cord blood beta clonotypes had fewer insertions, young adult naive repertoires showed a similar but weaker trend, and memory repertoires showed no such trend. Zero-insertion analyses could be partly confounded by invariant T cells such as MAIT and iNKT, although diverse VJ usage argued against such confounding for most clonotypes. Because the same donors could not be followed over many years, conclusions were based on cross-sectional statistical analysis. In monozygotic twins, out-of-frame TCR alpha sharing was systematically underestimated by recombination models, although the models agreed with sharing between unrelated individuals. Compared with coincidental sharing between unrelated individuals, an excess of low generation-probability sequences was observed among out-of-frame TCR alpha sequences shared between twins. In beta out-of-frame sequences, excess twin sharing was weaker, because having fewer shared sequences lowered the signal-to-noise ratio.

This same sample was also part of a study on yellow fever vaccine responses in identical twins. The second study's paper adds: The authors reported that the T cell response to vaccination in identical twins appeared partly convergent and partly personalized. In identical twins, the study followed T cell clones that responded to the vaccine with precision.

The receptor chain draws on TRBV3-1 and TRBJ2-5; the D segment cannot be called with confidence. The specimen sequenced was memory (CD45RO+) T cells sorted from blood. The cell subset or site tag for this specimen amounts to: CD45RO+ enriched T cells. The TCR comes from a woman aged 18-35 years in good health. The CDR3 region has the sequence CASSQASVGFKETQYF. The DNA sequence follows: TGTGCCAGCAGCCAAGCATCCGTAGGCTTCAAAGAGACCCAGTACTTC.